The 10 T cell receptor beta chains presented below share a single source sample, sequenced in a study of blood T cell repertoires in COVID-19. The data were produced by immunoSEQ multiplex PCR, yet TCRdb's version contains in-frame clones alone and is incomplete. The table has a few hundred thousand clones, over 65% seen once. The sample was peripheral blood. These receptors were obtained from a woman over 75 with acute or convalescent COVID-19.

This chain connects TRBV30 to TRBJ1-5; possible D gene TRBD1, 5 bases. There are 12 residues in the CDR3. The germline V gene has CDR1 GTSNPN and CDR2 SVGIG (reference sequence). Trimming cost V 5 bases and J 3 bases, with 8 bases left between them. CDR3 DNA: TGTGCCTGGGACAGTTTCAATCAGCCCCAGCATTTT. Protein sequence: CAWDSFNQPQHF.

This chain uses TRBV2 with TRBJ2-2, with D possibly being TRBD2 (5 bases). V lost 7 bases and J 5 bases, leaving 17 bases between the germline ends. The CDR3 covers 15 residues. Germline V CDR1 and CDR2: SNHLY, FYNNEI. The CDR3 protein is CASKEEGGGTGELFF. The CDR3 DNA reads as TGTGCCAGCAAGGAAGAGGGCGGTGGAACCGGGGAGCTGTTTTTT.

The rearrangement uses TRBV6-5 and TRBJ1-1; 8 bases are shared with TRBD1. J gave up 0 bases and V 4 bases, and 4 bases lay outside the gene matches. CDR3 length equals 15 residues. CDR1 and CDR2 from the germline V gene are MNHEY and SVGAGI. CDR3 sequence reads: CASSSQGAMNTEAFF. The CDR3 DNA is TGTGCCAGCAGTTCGCAGGGGGCGATGAACACTGAAGCTTTCTTT.

The chain is built from TRBV6-2 or TRBV6-3 and TRBJ1-1; D is unclear. The CDR3 is 12 residues long. V lost 3 bases, J lost 8 bases, and 10 bases lay in between. Germline assignment: CDR1 MNHEY and CDR2 SVGEGT. For the CDR3, the DNA is TGTGCCAGCAGTTATGGGGAGTTGGAAGCTTTCTTT. This translates into CASSYGELEAFF.

The V call is TRBV28, the J call TRBJ1-6; 8 bases match TRBD1. V dropped 6 bases and J dropped 9; count of bases not matched to a gene: 10. CDR1 is MDHEN and CDR2 is SYDVKM in the germline V gene. The CDR3 extends over 15 amino acids. The CDR3 region has the DNA TGTGCCAGCAGCGGGGGAGGACAGGGTGGTTCACCCCTCCACTTT. Its translation is CASSGGGQGGSPLHF.

Here the CDR3 reads CASSYGTGYEQYF. The CDR3 coding sequence is TGTGCCAGCAGTTACGGAACAGGCTACGAGCAGTACTTC. The chain is built from TRBV6-5 and TRBJ2-7, with a weak D call TRBD1 (5 bases). Germline CDR1 reads MNHEY; CDR2 reads SVGAGI. The CDR3 is 13 residues long. V was pared by 2 bases and J by 3 bases, with 8 bases between.

This clone was observed a single time. The V and J genes are TRBV6-1 and TRBJ2-7, with TRBD2 matching 13 bases. This CDR3 has 16 residues. The germline V gene encodes CDR1 MNHNS and CDR2 SASEGT. V was pared by 2 bases and J by 9 bases, with 10 bases of the junction left unmatched. DNA of the CDR3: TGTGCCAGCAGTGAACGGAGGACTAGCGGGGGAAGTGCGCAGTACTTC. As protein: CASSERRTSGGSAQYF.

The V and J genes are TRBV6-5 and TRBJ1-3; D is undetermined. Trimming took off 7 bases at V and 3 bases at J, with 16 bases between the two ends. This CDR3 contains 15 residues. Germline V CDR1 and CDR2: MNHEY, SVGAGI. The CDR3 region has the DNA TGTGCCAGCACCGCAAGAGCGGGAGGTGGAAACACCATATATTTT. Translated: CASTARAGGGNTIYF.

The table lists this clone with a count of one. J is TRBJ2-2 and V is TRBV2; D perhaps matches TRBD2 (5 bases). This CDR3 contains 15 residues. Per germline, CDR1 SNHLY and CDR2 FYNNEI. With 3 bases removed from V and 2 bases from J, the gap between germline ends came to 10 bases. The DNA of the CDR3 is TGTGCCAGCAGTGACAGAGGGCCAAACACCGGGGAGCTGTTTTTT. It translates to CASSDRGPNTGELFF.

V is TRBV5-1 and J is TRBJ2-2; 16 nucleotides agree with TRBD2. CDR3 length: 23 residues. Germline V gives CDR1 SGHRS, CDR2 YFSETQ. V was pared by 4 bases and J by 0 bases, with 18 bases of the junction left unmatched. In nucleotides, the CDR3 is TGCGCCAGCAGCCCCCGACTCCCGGGACTAGCGGGAGGGGGGCCTACGAACACCGGGGAGCTGTTTTTT. Amino acid sequence: CASSPRLPGLAGGGPTNTGELFF.